One and the same sample provided the 12 T cell receptor beta chains below, sequenced in a study of PD-L1 blockade in urothelial cancer. The repertoire was sequenced with immunoSEQ multiplex PCR; TCRdb's copy has only in-frame clones and lacks some. The sample has 50,000 or so clones, roughly 80% seen once. Material: PBMCs, obtained around atezolizumab (anti-PD-L1) treatment. These receptors were obtained from a man in his 70s with urothelial cancer.

V gene TRBV5-1 combines with J gene TRBJ2-6; D is uncertain. Trimming removed 3 bases from V and 0 bases from J, with 10 bases in between. The CDR3 consists of 16 residues. Germline V gene lookup returns CDR1 SGHRS and CDR2 YFSETQ. CDR3 loop: CASSSNQLSGANVLTF. DNA for the CDR3: TGCGCCAGCAGCTCAAACCAACTCTCTGGGGCCAACGTCCTGACTTTC.

The chain carries TRBV19 and TRBJ1-2; D might be TRBD1 (6 bases). Trimming pared 3 bases from V and 7 bases from J, leaving 27 bases between. The germline gives CDR1 LNHDA, CDR2 SQIVND (reference sequence). The CDR3 sequence is 18 residues long. The DNA of the CDR3 is TGTGCCAGTAGTATCGGGATCCGGTGGACAGCGAGGGAAGGTGGCTACACCTTC. Its protein is CASSIGIRWTAREGGYTF.

The V and J genes are TRBV11-3 and TRBJ2-5; weak D call: TRBD2 (6 bases). CDR3 length: 13 residues. Trimming shortened V by 5 bases and J by 5 bases, and 12 bases separated the two germline ends. The germline gives CDR1 SGHNT, CDR2 YENEEA. CDR3: CASSPGLSETQYF. The CDR3 DNA sequence: TGTGCCAGCAGCCCGGGACTTTCTGAGACCCAGTACTTC.

The chain uses TRBV9 and TRBJ2-1; possibly TRBD2 for D (6 bases). Germline V gene data show CDR1 as SGDLS and CDR2 as YYNGEE. The CDR3 spans 18 residues. Deletions cut 3 bases from V and 7 bases from J, with 26 bases between. The DNA of the CDR3 is TGTGCCAGCAGCGGGCCCCTGGAGGGGATCCGGGTCTCGAATGAGCAGTTCTTC. Encoded protein: CASSGPLEGIRVSNEQFF.

This clone is a singleton in its sample. The J gene is TRBJ2-1, the V gene TRBV5-6, with 15 bases that match TRBD2. J gave up 14 bases and V 5 bases, and 11 bases lay outside the gene matches. This CDR3 spans 15 amino acids. Germline V gives CDR1 SGHDT, CDR2 YYEEEE. The CDR3 DNA sequence: TGTGCCAGCAGTACCGGGACTAGCGGGAGGCTGAAAAAGTTCTTC. This translates into CASSTGTSGRLKKFF.

This chain links TRBV20-1 with TRBJ2-7; no reliable D call. Trimming removed 3 bases from V and 3 bases from J, with 6 bases in between. Germline lookup yields CDR1 DFQATT and CDR2 SNEGSKA (reference sequence). This CDR3 spans 11 amino acids. CDR3 in amino acids: CSASPGYEQYF. The CDR3 DNA reads as TGCAGTGCTAGTCCCGGCTACGAGCAGTACTTC.

The rearrangement uses TRBV11-2 and TRBJ2-7; perhaps TRBD2 as D (6 bases). Germline CDR1 SGHAT, CDR2 FQNNGV. V was clipped by 3 bases and J by 3 bases, with 6 bases between them. The CDR3 loop spans 12 amino acids. CDR3 residues: CASSFGGYEQYF. The DNA for the CDR3 is TGTGCCAGCAGCTTCGGGGGCTACGAGCAGTACTTC.

The chain employs TRBV27 and TRBJ1-2; TRBD1 is a possible D gene (5 bases). Germline V gene lookup returns CDR1 MNHEY and CDR2 SMNVEV (reference sequence). The CDR3 spans 18 residues. Trimming removed 2 bases from V and 0 bases from J, with 19 bases in between. CDR3 sequence (DNA): TGTGCCAGCAGTTTAGGACCCGCGGGGCGGGGGACTAACTATGGCTACACCTTC. Protein sequence: CASSLGPAGRGTNYGYTF.

V is TRBV15 and J is TRBJ1-5; no clear D. Between the trimmed V and J ends, which lost 0 bases and 0 bases, there was a span of 18 bases. The germline V gene encodes CDR1 LNHNV and CDR2 YYDKDF (reference sequence). CDR3 size: 19 residues. DNA for the CDR3: TGTGCCACCAGCAGAGATCGTGATTGGTTAGATCATAGCAATCAGCCCCAGCATTTT. Protein product: CATSRDRDWLDHSNQPQHF.

The chain joins TRBV19 to TRBJ2-1, with D perhaps matching TRBD1 (6 bases). CDR1 is LNHDA and CDR2 is SQIVND in the germline V gene (reference sequence). Trimming removed 5 bases from V and 3 bases from J, with 11 bases in between. The CDR3 sequence is 14 residues long. CDR3 amino acids: CASSPTGLYNEQFF. Here the CDR3 DNA reads TGTGCCAGTAGTCCGACAGGCCTCTACAATGAGCAGTTCTTC.

The genes are TRBV5-1 and TRBJ1-4, with a tentative D call TRBD1 (6 bases). This CDR3 is 14 amino acids long. The ends were cut back, 3 bases at V and 7 bases at J, with 13 bases in the middle. CDR1 is SGHRS, CDR2 YFSETQ, per germline. CDR3 protein: CASSSGTRGEKLFF. CDR3 DNA: TGCGCCAGCAGCTCGGGGACCAGGGGTGAAAAACTGTTTTTT.

V gene TRBV5-1 combines with J gene TRBJ2-7; D uncertain. CDR1 SGHRS and CDR2 YFSETQ come from the germline V gene. The CDR3 consists of 13 residues. V was cut by 3 bases and J by 2 bases, with 9 bases left in between. The CDR3 here is CASSSLAAYEQYF. CDR3 DNA: TGCGCCAGCAGCTCCTTGGCGGCCTACGAGCAGTACTTC. Using reference TRBV5-1 and TRBJ2-7 for the parts outside the CDR3, the full variable domain is KAGVTQTPRYLIKTRGQQVTLSCSPISGHRSVSWYQQTPGQGLQFLFEYFSETQRNKGNFPGRFSGRQFSNSRSEMNVSTLELGDSALYLCASSSLAAYEQYFGPGTRLTVT.